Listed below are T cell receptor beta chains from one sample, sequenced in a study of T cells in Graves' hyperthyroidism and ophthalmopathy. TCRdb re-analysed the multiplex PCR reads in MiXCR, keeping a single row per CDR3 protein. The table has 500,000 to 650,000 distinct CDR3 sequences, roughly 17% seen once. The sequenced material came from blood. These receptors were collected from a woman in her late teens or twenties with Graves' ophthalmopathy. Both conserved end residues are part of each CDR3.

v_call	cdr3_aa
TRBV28	CASSLPGETQYF
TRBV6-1	CASSSSRLPSYNEQFF
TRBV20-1	CSGRGNTEAFF
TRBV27	CASSEATGVVSDTQYF
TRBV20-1	CSARQGGVAFF
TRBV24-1	CATSETGTGVGNTQYF
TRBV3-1	CASSPGSRETQYF
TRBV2	CASSASTSGSYRSYEQYF
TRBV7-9	CASSRRTGLAETYGQYF
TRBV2	CASSEGVEQFF
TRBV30	CAWSIQRVSTDTQYF
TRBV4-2	CASSQEITGNTEAFF
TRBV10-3	CAISGQGDNAEAFF
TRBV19	CASSMDGVETQYF
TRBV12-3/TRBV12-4	CASSFLKGAGATTDTQYF
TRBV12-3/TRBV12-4	CASGVPGQGRNQPQHF
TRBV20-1	CSARTGEYGYTF
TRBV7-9	CASSFSVGSPQETQYF
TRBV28	CASSLSGDEQYF
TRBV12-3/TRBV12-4	CASSSKGAQYF
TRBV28	CASSLFVAGAGETQYF
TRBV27	CASSLGGRPSRLANNEQFF
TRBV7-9	CASSLDGQGEQYF
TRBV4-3	CASSQVGGTDGYTF
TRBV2	CASSGTSGGNYNEQFF
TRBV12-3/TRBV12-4	CASSSPGLAGGPRVNEQFF
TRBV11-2	CASSLVPPERGVSYEQYF
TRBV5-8	CASSDWAWSNEKLFF
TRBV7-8	CASSLWGGGDGYTF
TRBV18	CASSHPYRVSAEAFF
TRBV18	CASSPREGGWNTGELFF
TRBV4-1	CASSQVDSYNEQFF
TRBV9	CASSPGTSVSYNEQFF
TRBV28	CASSLWSRGTGELFF
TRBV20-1	CSARSLAGGNNEQFF
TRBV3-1	CASSQVVSGPDRANTEAFF
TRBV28	CASSLPSRTVFGTDTQYF
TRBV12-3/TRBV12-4	CASSEFLLSSGGAIEQFF
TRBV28	CASSPTTATTDTQYF
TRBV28	CASSPAGGGETQYF
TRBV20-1	CSAPTNRALANYGYTF
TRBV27	CASSLRGTPYEQYF
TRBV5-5	CASSSGRTGRSWEAFF
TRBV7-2	CASSSPLAGGITETQYF
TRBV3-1	CASSQTLRIPYEQYF
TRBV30	CAWSRGRENSPLHF
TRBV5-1	CASSNGQTTGNTEAFF
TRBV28	CASSFNAGGANYGYTF
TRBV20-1	CSARWGLAGPKNIQYF
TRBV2	CASSAEGPDTQYF
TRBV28	CASSIGSFFGLPNTEAFF
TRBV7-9	CASSRDPSYEQYF
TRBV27	CASRGARSGRGTDTQYF
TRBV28	CASSPPLPRQYF
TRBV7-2	CASSPKVLAGPKETQYF
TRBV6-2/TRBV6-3	CASRRVGGYSNQPQHF
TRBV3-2	CASSHCESPPRDRGQDEQFF
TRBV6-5	CASSYASTGNTIYF
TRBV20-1	CSATSRKAEKLFF
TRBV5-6	CASSSMTGYVSDYGYTF